This entry is about one T cell receptor (beta chain). Trimming took off 9 bases at V and 1 base at J, with 13 bases between the two ends. The CDR3 contains 13 residues. Germline V gene data show CDR1 as LNHDA and CDR2 as SQIVND (reference sequence). Generated by immunoSEQ multiplex PCR, the TCRdb table keeps only in-frame clones and is missing some. The table has about 190,000 clones, under 90% seen once. The data were obtained in a study of blood T cell repertoires in COVID-19. Study-wide background: Sources were T cells, B-cell-depleted T cells, or PBMCs; the material itself was cDNA or gDNA.

The chain is built from TRBV19 and TRBJ2-7; D may be TRBD2 (5 bases). The TCR was taken from a man aged 35 to 55 with acute or convalescent COVID-19. The sequencing input was peripheral blood. This CDR3 reads CASSQRGSYEQYF. CDR3 bases: TGTGCCAGCTCCCAGAGAGGGTCCTACGAGCAGTACTTC.